What follows are 10 T cell receptor beta chains derived from one specimen sequenced in a study of tumor and adjacent non-tumor tissue in lung cancer. This sample's RNA came from whole unsorted tissue. TCRbeta libraries were built with three rounds of nested PCR, modified from ARM-PCR. TCRdb itself ran the multiplex PCR reads through MiXCR, one entry per CDR3 protein. The data hold fewer than 85,000 distinct CDR3 sequences, with 60% to 75% observed a single time. The sample was lung tumor tissue. The receptors originated from a man aged 55-75 years with non-small cell lung cancer.

A note on this clonotype: No conserved phenylalanine or tryptophan ends this CDR3, so it is likely a read error. The chain couples TRBV20-1 to TRBJ2-7, with a weak D call TRBD2 (5 bases). V was clipped by 6 bases and J by 3 bases, with 24 bases between them. From germline, CDR1 is DFQATT and CDR2 SNEGSKA (reference sequence). The CDR3 contains 16 residues. The CDR3 region is CSATSLTQRNLYEQYL. The CDR3 nucleotides are TGCAGTGCCACATCTTTGACTCAGCGGAACCTCTACGAGCAGTACTTA.

With regard to this clonotype: At one end the junction does not follow the germline gene, possibly because of a read error. This rearrangement joins TRBV20-1 to TRBJ2-2, with D possibly matching TRBD1 (6 bases). CDR1 is DFQATT, CDR2 SNEGSKA, per germline (reference sequence). The CDR3 contains 15 residues. The CDR3, as DNA: TGCAGTGCTAGAATAGGACAGATGATCACCCGGGAGCTGTTTTTT. This gives the protein CSARIGQMITRELFF.

V gene TRBV12-5 combines with J gene TRBJ2-7; D call uncertain. The CDR3 is 18 amino acids. The V and J ends lost 1 base and 1 base respectively, with 20 bases between them. Germline V gene lookup returns CDR1 LGHNT and CDR2 FRNRAP. The CDR3 DNA reads TGTGCTAGTGGTTTGGATAAATCGGAACTACCGGCTTCCTACGAGCAGTACTTC. Amino acid sequence: CASGLDKSELPASYEQYF.

A word on this clonotype: This may be a read error: a much more frequent sequence differs by one nucleotide. V and J are TRBV6-1 and TRBJ1-1; possibly TRBD1 for D (5 bases). The CDR3 runs 13 residues. In germline, CDR1 is MNHNS, CDR2 SASEGT. The CDR3 coding sequence is TGTGCCAGCGCCTCCAGGGTGAACAATGAAGCTTTCTTT. Its translation: CASASRVNNEAFF.

This rearrangement joins TRBV10-1 to TRBJ2-2; a possible D gene is TRBD2 (5 bases). V lost 0 bases and J 9 bases, leaving 11 bases between the germline ends. The CDR3 spans 14 residues. The V gene's germline CDR1 is WNHNN and CDR2 SYGVQD (reference sequence). This CDR3 is CASSESGGARELFF. The CDR3 region has the DNA TGCGCCAGCAGTGAGTCTGGAGGAGCCAGGGAGCTGTTTTTT.

Concerning this clonotype itself: Compared with germline, one end of the junction differs, possibly owing to a read error. The chain carries TRBV29-1 and TRBJ2-3, with TRBD2 identical over 7 bases. The CDR3 runs 15 residues. The germline gives CDR1 SQVTM, CDR2 ANQGSEA. CDR3 sequence (DNA): TGCACCGTTGGAGGAACTAGCGTAACAACAGATACGCAATATTTT. It codes for CTVGGTSVTTDTQYF.

With respect to this clonotype: Since no conserved phenylalanine or tryptophan closes the CDR3, a read error is the likely cause. This chain connects TRBV12-3 or TRBV12-4 to TRBJ2-5; D is possibly TRBD1 or TRBD2 (5 bases each). The CDR3 is 14 amino acids. The CDR3 sequence is CASNLSGHGETQYL. The CDR3 bases are TGTGCCAGCAATTTAAGCGGACATGGGGAGACCCAGTACTTA.

Only a few counts were recorded for this clonotype. Here the CDR3 omits its conserved ending phenylalanine or tryptophan, so a read error is the likely source. The DNA is left out, because the CDR3 cannot be placed on it with certainty; the CDR3 is given as TCRdb lists it. This chain connects TRBV29-1 to TRBJ2-7. Germline CDR1 and CDR2: SQVTM and ANQGSEA. The CDR3 is 12 amino acids in total, end residues counted. The CDR3 loop reads CSVGDTSYEKYL.

This clonotype was picked up one time. Relative to the germline gene, one junction end is altered; a read error may explain this. V gene TRBV6-6 combines with J gene TRBJ1-5, with D unresolved. CDR1 and CDR2 from the germline V gene are MNHNY and SVGAGI (reference sequence). The CDR3 spans 14 residues. CDR3 coding DNA: TGTGCCAGCAGTTATGCAGTTAGCAATCAGCCCCAGCATTTC. It specifies CASSYAVSNQPQHF.

Turning to this clonotype: This likely comes from a read error, as the CDR3 has no conserved phenylalanine or tryptophan at its end. The limits of the CDR3 on the DNA are not certain, so only TCRdb's listed CDR3 is given. This chain connects TRBV12-3 or TRBV12-4 to TRBJ2-2; the table names TRBD1, a call not compared with the DNA. The CDR3 totals 14 residues, both ends included. This CDR3 is CASSPLILRGELFY.